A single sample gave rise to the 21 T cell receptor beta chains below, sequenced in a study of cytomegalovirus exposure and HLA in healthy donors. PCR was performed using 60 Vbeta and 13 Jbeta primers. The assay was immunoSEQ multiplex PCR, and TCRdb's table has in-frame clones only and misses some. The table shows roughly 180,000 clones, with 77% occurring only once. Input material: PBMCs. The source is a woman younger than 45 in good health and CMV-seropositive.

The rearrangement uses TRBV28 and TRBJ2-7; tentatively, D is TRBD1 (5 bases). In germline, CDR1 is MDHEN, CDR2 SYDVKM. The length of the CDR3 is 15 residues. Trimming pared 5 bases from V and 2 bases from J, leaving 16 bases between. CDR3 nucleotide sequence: TGTGCCAGCAGTCCCCAGGGTATCACAGCCTACGAGCAGTACTTC. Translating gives CASSPQGITAYEQYF. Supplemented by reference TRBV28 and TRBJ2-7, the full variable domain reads DVKVTQSSRYLVKRTGEKVFLECVQDMDHENMFWYRQDPGLGLRLIYFSYDVKMKEKGDIPEGYSVSREKKERFSLILESASTNQTSMYLCASSPQGITAYEQYFGPGTRLTVT.

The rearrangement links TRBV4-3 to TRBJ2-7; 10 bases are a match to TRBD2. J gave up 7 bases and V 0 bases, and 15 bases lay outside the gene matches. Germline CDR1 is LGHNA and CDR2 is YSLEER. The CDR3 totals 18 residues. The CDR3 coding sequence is TGCGCCAGCAGCCAAGATCACCCCGGGGTAGCGGGAGGAGGGGAGCAGTACTTC. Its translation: CASSQDHPGVAGGGEQYF.

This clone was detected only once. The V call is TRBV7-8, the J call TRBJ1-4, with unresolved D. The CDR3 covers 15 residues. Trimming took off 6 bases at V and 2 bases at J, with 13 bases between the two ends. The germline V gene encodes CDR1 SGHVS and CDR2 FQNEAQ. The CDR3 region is CASSGQLSTNEKLFF. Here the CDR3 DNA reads TGTGCCAGCAGTGGGCAGCTTAGTACTAATGAAAAACTGTTTTTT.

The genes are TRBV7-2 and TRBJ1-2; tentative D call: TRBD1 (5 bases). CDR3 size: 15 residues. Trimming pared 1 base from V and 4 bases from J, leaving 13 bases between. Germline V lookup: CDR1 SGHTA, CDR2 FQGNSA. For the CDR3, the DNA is TGTGCCAGCAGCTTAGGGACAACCTCTGCCTATGGCTACACCTTC. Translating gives CASSLGTTSAYGYTF.

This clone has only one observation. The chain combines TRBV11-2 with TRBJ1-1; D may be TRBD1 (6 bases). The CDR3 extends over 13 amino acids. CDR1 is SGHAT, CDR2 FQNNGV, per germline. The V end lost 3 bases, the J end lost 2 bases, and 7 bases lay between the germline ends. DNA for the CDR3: TGTGCCAGCAGCTTGGACAGCAACACTGAAGCTTTCTTT. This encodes CASSLDSNTEAFF.

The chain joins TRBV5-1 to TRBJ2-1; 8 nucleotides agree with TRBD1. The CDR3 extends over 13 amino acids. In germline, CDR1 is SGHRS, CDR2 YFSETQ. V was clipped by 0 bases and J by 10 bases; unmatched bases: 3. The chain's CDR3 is CASSLGQGTEQFF. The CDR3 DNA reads TGCGCCAGCAGCTTGGGACAGGGGACCGAGCAGTTCTTC.

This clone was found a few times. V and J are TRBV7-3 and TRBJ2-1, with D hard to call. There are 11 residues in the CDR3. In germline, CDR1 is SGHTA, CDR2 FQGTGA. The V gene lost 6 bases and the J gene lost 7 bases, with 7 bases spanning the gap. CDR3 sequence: CASSTVNEQFF. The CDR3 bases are TGTGCCAGCAGTACTGTAAATGAGCAGTTCTTC.

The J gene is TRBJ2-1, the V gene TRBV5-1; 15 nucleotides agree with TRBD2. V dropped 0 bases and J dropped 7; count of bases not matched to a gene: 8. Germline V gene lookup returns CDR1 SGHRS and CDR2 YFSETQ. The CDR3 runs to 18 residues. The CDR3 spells CASSLVGLAGGPNNEQFF. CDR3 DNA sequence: TGCGCCAGCAGCTTGGTAGGACTAGCGGGAGGGCCTAATAATGAGCAGTTCTTC.

CDR3 in amino acids: CASSFRTGNNEKLFF. CDR3 DNA: TGTGCCAGCAGCTTTCGGACAGGGAATAATGAAAAACTGTTTTTT. The V gene is TRBV7-2, the J gene TRBJ1-4; TRBD1 aligns across 8 bases. The CDR3 extends over 15 amino acids. The V gene end was trimmed by 3 bases and the J gene end by 4 bases; junction bases not matched to a gene: 4. Germline lookup yields CDR1 SGHTA and CDR2 FQGNSA. Full variable domain (missing parts from reference TRBV7-2 and TRBJ1-4): GAGVSQSPSNKVTEKGKDVELRCDPISGHTALYWYRQSLGQGLEFLIYFQGNSAPDKSGLPSDRFSAERTGGSVSTLTIQRTQQEDSAVYLCASSFRTGNNEKLFFGSGTQLSVL.

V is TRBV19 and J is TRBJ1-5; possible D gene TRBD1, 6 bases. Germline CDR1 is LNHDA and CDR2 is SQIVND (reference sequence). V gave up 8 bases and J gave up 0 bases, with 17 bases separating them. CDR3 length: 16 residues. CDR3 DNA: TGTGCCAGTGGGAGGGACACCGGCTATAGCAATCAGCCCCAGCATTTT. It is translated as CASGRDTGYSNQPQHF. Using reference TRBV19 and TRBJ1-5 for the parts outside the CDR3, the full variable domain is DGGITQSPKYLFRKEGQNVTLSCEQNLNHDAMYWYRQDPGQGLRLIYYSQIVNDFQKGDIAEGYSVSREKKESFPLTVTSAQKNPTAFYLCASGRDTGYSNQPQHFGDGTRLSIL.

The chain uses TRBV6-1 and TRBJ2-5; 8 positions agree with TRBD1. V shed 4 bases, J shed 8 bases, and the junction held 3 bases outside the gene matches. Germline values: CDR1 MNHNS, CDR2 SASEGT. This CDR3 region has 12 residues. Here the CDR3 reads CASSGTGFTQYF. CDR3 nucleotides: TGTGCCAGCAGTGGGACAGGGTTTACCCAGTACTTC.

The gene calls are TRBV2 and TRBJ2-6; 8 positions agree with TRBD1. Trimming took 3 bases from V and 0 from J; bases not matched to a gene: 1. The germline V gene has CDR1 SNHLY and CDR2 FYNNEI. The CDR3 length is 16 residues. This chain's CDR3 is CASSETGASGANVLTF. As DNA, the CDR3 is TGTGCCAGCAGTGAGACAGGGGCCTCTGGGGCCAACGTCCTGACTTTC.

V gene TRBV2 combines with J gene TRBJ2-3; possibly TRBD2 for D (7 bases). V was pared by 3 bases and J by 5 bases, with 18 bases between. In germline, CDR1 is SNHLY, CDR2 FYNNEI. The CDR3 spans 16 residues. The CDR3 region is CASSDPLGGAVDTQYF. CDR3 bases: TGTGCCAGCAGTGACCCACTGGGGGGGGCGGTAGATACGCAGTATTTT.

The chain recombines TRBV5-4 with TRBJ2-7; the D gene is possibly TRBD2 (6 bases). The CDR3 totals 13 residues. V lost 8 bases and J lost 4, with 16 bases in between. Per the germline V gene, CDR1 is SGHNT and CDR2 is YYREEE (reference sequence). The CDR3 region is CASRDLGSYEQYF. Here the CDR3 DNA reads TGTGCCAGTCGGGACTTGGGGTCTTACGAGCAGTACTTC.

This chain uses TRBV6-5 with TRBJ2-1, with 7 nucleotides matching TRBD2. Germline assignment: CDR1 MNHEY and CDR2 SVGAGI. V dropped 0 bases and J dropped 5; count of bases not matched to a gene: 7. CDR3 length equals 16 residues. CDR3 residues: CASSYSAGEVDNEQFF. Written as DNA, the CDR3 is TGTGCCAGCAGTTACTCGGCGGGAGAGGTTGACAATGAGCAGTTCTTC.

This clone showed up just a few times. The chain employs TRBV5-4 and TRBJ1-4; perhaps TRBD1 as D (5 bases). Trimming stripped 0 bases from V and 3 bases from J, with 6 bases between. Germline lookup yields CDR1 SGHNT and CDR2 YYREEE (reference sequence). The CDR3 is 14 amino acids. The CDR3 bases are TGTGCCAGCAGCTTGGACAGGCCTAATGAAAAACTGTTTTTT. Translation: CASSLDRPNEKLFF.

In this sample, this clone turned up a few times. This CDR3 reads CASSPTSGRLSEQFF. DNA for the CDR3: TGTGCCAGCAGCCCGACTAGCGGGAGACTCAGTGAGCAGTTCTTC. The chain uses TRBV9 and TRBJ2-1; 12 bases map to TRBD2. The V and J ends lost 4 bases and 9 bases, in that order; junction bases with no gene match: 8. Germline values: CDR1 SGDLS, CDR2 YYNGEE. The CDR3 sequence is 15 residues long.

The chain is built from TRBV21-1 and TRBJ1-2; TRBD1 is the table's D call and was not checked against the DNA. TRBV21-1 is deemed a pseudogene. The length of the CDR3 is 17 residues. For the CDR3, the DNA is TGTGCCAGCAGCAGAGAATCATGGGCAGGGGGCGACTATGGCTACACCTTC. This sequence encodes CASSRESWAGGDYGYTF.

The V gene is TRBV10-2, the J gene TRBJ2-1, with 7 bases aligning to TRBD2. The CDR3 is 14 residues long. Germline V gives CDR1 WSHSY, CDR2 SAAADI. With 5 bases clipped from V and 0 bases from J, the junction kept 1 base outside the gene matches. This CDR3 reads CASSRGSSYNEQFF. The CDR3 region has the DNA TGCGCCAGCAGTCGCGGGAGCTCCTACAATGAGCAGTTCTTC.

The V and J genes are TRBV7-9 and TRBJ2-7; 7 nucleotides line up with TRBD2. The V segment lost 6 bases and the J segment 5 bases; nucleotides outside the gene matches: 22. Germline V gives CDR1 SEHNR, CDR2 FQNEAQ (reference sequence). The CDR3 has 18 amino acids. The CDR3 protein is CASSSNPNSGTTPNEQYF. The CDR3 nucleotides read TGTGCCAGCAGTTCAAATCCTAACTCCGGGACTACCCCCAACGAGCAGTACTTC.

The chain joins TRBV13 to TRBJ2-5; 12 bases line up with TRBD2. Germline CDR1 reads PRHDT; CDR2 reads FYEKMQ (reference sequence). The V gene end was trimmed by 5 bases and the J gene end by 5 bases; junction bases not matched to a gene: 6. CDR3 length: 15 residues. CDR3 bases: TGTGCCAGCAGCATCGGACTAGCGGGACCGGAGACCCAGTACTTC. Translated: CASSIGLAGPETQYF.